The 20 T cell receptor beta chains in this list originate from one sample, sequenced in a study of blood T cell repertoires in COVID-19. This table comes from immunoSEQ multiplex PCR, and its TCRdb copy is limited to in-frame clones, with some not included. The repertoire holds about 71,000 clones, with 82% as singletons. The sample was peripheral blood. The receptors were sampled from a woman of 80 years or more with acute or convalescent COVID-19.

This chain joins TRBV5-1 and TRBJ2-2; 10 bases align to TRBD2. J lost 3 bases, V lost 4 bases, and 6 bases had no gene match. Per germline, CDR1 SGHRS and CDR2 YFSETQ. This CDR3 is 16 amino acids long. This chain's CDR3 is CASSASSGGYTGELFF. CDR3 in DNA: TGCGCCAGCAGCGCCTCTAGCGGGGGATACACCGGGGAGCTGTTTTTT.

This chain uses TRBV27 with TRBJ2-3; 7 positions match TRBD2. The CDR3 consists of 17 residues. The germline V gene has CDR1 MNHEY and CDR2 SMNVEV (reference sequence). V shed 4 bases, J shed 1 base, and the junction held 11 bases outside the gene matches. Written as DNA, the CDR3 is TGTGCCAGCAGTTCCCCCTTTGTGGGGGGGGGCACAGATACGCAGTATTTT. It codes for CASSSPFVGGGTDTQYF.

J is TRBJ2-3 and V is TRBV27, with a tentative D call TRBD2 (7 bases). Germline assignment: CDR1 MNHEY and CDR2 SMNVEV (reference sequence). The CDR3 has 15 amino acids. With 5 bases removed from V and 6 bases from J, the gap between germline ends came to 18 bases. As DNA, the CDR3 is TGTGCCAGCAGTCCCCGGGGGGCGGGAAGGGATACGCAGTATTTT. This encodes CASSPRGAGRDTQYF.

The rearrangement uses TRBV5-4 and TRBJ1-4; D may be TRBD1 (5 bases). In germline, CDR1 is SGHNT, CDR2 YYREEE (reference sequence). With 2 bases removed from V and 4 bases from J, the gap between germline ends came to 9 bases. The CDR3 extends over 14 amino acids. CDR3 sequence reads: CASSFGADNEKLFF. The CDR3 DNA follows: TGTGCCAGCAGCTTTGGGGCCGATAATGAAAAACTGTTTTTT.

A few counts support this clone. This sequence joins TRBV28 and TRBJ2-2; D remains unclear. V was shortened by 4 bases and J by 7 bases, with 19 bases between the two germline ends. The CDR3 length is 16 residues. CDR1 and CDR2 (germline): MDHEN, SYDVKM. DNA of the CDR3: TGTGCCAGCAGTTCTGAGCGAACCCGAACCATCGGGGAGCTGTTTTTT. Encoded protein: CASSSERTRTIGELFF.

The chain couples TRBV27 to TRBJ2-3; TRBD2 matches at 14 bases. The CDR3 consists of 16 residues. Germline V gives CDR1 MNHEY, CDR2 SMNVEV (reference sequence). The junction had 0 bases not matched to a gene; V was cut back by 1 base and J by 3 bases. The CDR3 bases are TGTGCCAGCAGTTTATGGACTAGCGGGAGGACAGATACGCAGTATTTT. Protein product: CASSLWTSGRTDTQYF.

V is TRBV5-1 and J is TRBJ1-2; TRBD1 might be the D (6 bases). The CDR3 has 13 amino acids. Trimming shortened V by 1 base and J by 9 bases, and 13 bases separated the two germline ends. Germline V CDR1 and CDR2: SGHRS, YFSETQ. The CDR3 here is CASSLLGTLSYTF. The DNA of the CDR3 is TGCGCCAGCAGCTTGTTGGGGACATTAAGCTACACCTTC.

This clone was seen just once. The chain joins TRBV19 to TRBJ2-1; 15 positions agree with TRBD2. The CDR3 has 15 residues. Trimming removed 9 bases from V and 3 bases from J; junction bases left unmatched: 3. CDR1 and CDR2 from the germline V gene are LNHDA and SQIVND (reference sequence). This CDR3 reads CASQGLAGGYNEQFF. The CDR3, as DNA: TGTGCCAGCCAGGGACTAGCGGGAGGCTACAATGAGCAGTTCTTC.

The chain couples TRBV6-2 or TRBV6-3 to TRBJ2-7; 9 bases map to TRBD1. The V gene's germline CDR1 is MNHEY and CDR2 SVGEGT. J gave up 4 bases and V 6 bases, and 10 bases lay outside the gene matches. This CDR3 has 15 residues. This CDR3 reads CASSRPPGQGYEQYF. CDR3 DNA: TGTGCCAGCAGCCGACCTCCGGGACAGGGATACGAGCAGTACTTC.

In its sample, this clone was seen once. The chain employs TRBV19 and TRBJ1-3; TRBD1 matches at 7 bases. The J segment lost 2 bases and the V segment lost 6 bases, leaving 4 bases of the junction unmatched. This CDR3 has 14 residues. Germline V CDR1 and CDR2: LNHDA, SQIVND (reference sequence). The chain's CDR3 is CASRSDRAGNTIYF. The CDR3 nucleotides read TGTGCCAGTAGATCCGACAGGGCTGGAAACACCATATATTTT.

The chain has TRBV7-2 and TRBJ2-7; TRBD1 agrees at 7 bases. This CDR3 comprises 14 residues. V lost 4 bases and J lost 3; bases outside the gene matches: 6. Germline V gene sequence: CDR1 SGHTA, CDR2 FQGNSA. CDR3 sequence reads: CASSSRDSYYEQYF. CDR3 coding DNA: TGTGCCAGCAGCTCCCGGGACAGCTACTACGAGCAGTACTTC.

This clone showed up just once. The V gene is TRBV24-1, the J gene TRBJ1-2, with D unclear. Germline CDR1 and CDR2: KGHDR and SFDVKD. CDR3 length: 14 residues. The V gene lost 0 bases and the J gene lost 2 bases, with 6 bases spanning the gap. The CDR3 nucleotides read TGTGCCACCAGTGATTTGGGCAGGAACTATGGCTACACCTTC. Its translation is CATSDLGRNYGYTF.

At least ten counts were recorded for this clone. The rearrangement links TRBV20-1 to TRBJ2-1, with D uncertain. Trimming cost V 3 bases and J 6 bases, with 6 bases left between them. CDR3 length: 11 amino acids. Germline values: CDR1 DFQATT, CDR2 SNEGSKA (reference sequence). DNA of the CDR3: TGCAGTGCTAGCACGAGCAATGAGCAGTTCTTC. Protein product: CSASTSNEQFF.

The genes are TRBV6-5 and TRBJ2-7; 10 bases fit TRBD1. After removal of 5 bases from V and 5 bases from J, the junction contained 9 bases not matched to a gene. Looked up from germline, CDR1 is MNHEY and CDR2 is SVGAGI. The CDR3 totals 15 residues. In DNA form, the CDR3 reads TGTGCCAGCAGTCACCGGGACAGGGGTCCCGACGAGCAGTACTTC. It translates to CASSHRDRGPDEQYF.

CDR3 nucleotides: TGTGCCAGCTCACGGGACAGGGGCGACACCGGGGAGCTGTTTTTT. This sequence encodes CASSRDRGDTGELFF. This sequence joins TRBV18 and TRBJ2-2, with 10 bases identical to TRBD1. The CDR3 has 15 amino acids. J lost 3 bases, V lost 4 bases, and 2 bases had no gene match. Germline V gene data show CDR1 as KGHSH and CDR2 as LQKENI.

V gene TRBV7-9 combines with J gene TRBJ2-6; no reliable D call. Germline V gene lookup returns CDR1 SEHNR and CDR2 FQNEAQ (reference sequence). The V and J ends lost 5 bases and 0 bases respectively, with 8 bases between them. This CDR3 contains 15 residues. CDR3 region: CASSHAISGANVLTF. Here the CDR3 DNA reads TGTGCCAGCAGCCACGCGATCTCTGGGGCCAACGTCCTGACTTTC. The whole variable domain, filled in from reference TRBV7-9 and TRBJ2-6, reads DTGVSQNPRHKITKRGQNVTFRCDPISEHNRLYWYRQTLGQGPEFLTYFQNEAQLEKSRLLSDRFSAERPKGSFSTLEIQRTEQGDSAMYLCASSHAISGANVLTFGAGSRLTVL.

The V call is TRBV2, the J call TRBJ2-1; TRBD2 matches at 7 bases. Unmatched junction bases numbered 9, after V lost 6 bases and J lost 10 bases. The length of the CDR3 is 13 residues. Germline CDR1 SNHLY, CDR2 FYNNEI. CDR3 sequence reads: CASRGTMAGEQFF. The CDR3 coding sequence is TGTGCCAGCAGGGGGACTATGGCGGGGGAGCAGTTCTTC.

CDR3 sequence: CASSRGTSGQETQYF. The CDR3 DNA sequence: TGCGCCAGCAGCCGAGGGACTAGCGGACAAGAGACCCAGTACTTC. The V gene is TRBV5-1, the J gene TRBJ2-5; 11 nucleotides align to TRBD2. Looked up from germline, CDR1 is SGHRS and CDR2 is YFSETQ. V dropped 4 bases and J dropped 2; count of bases not matched to a gene: 4. This CDR3 is 15 amino acids long.

The rearrangement joins TRBV7-9 to TRBJ2-2, with 10 bases that match TRBD2. V lost 5 bases to trimming and J lost 6 bases; unmatched junction nucleotides: 9. Germline CDR1 and CDR2: SEHNR and FQNEAQ (reference sequence). The CDR3 covers 16 residues. The CDR3 nucleotides are TGTGCCAGCAGCCTAAGACTGCTAGCGGGAGCCGGGGAGCTGTTTTTT. This sequence encodes CASSLRLLAGAGELFF.

This sequence joins TRBV29-1 and TRBJ2-3; tentatively, D is TRBD1 (6 bases). Trimming took 5 bases from V and 5 from J, leaving 11 bases between them. Germline lookup yields CDR1 SQVTM and CDR2 ANQGSEA. The CDR3 extends over 12 amino acids. The CDR3: CSVIQGQDTQYF. Written as DNA, the CDR3 is TGCAGCGTTATCCAGGGGCAAGATACGCAGTATTTT.